This T cell receptor beta chain was found in a study of breast tumors, draining lymph nodes, adjacent tissues. Only a few counts were recorded for this clonotype. What it binds is unknown. A clone one base away is much larger, so this may be a read error. Study observations and caveats: Tumors had less TCR diversity than lymph nodes, more than nontumor tissue. Data only fit, rather than demonstrated, lymph node origin of most tumor T cells. Data fit most tumor T cells coming from lymph node, expanding in tumor. Compared with basal-like, luminal-like tumors shared significantly more repertoire with nontumor tissue.

Samples came from axillary lymph nodes draining the breast cancer. TCRdb analysed the multiplex PCR reads with MiXCR anew, one entry per CDR3 protein. The data hold 150,000 to 200,000 distinct CDR3 sequences, with around a third observed a single time. The CDR3 length is 14 residues. Germline CDR1 is SGHRS and CDR2 is YFSETQ. The TCR was taken from a female donor with breast cancer. Some clones in this sample may be carry-over from other donors' samples. The sequenced material came from axillary lymph node tissue. This chain links TRBV5-1 with TRBJ2-3; 8 positions match TRBD2. CDR3 in amino acids: CASKSSGVTDTLYF. In DNA form, the CDR3 reads TGCGCCAGCAAAAGTAGCGGGGTAACAGATACGCTGTATTTT.